One and the same sample provided the 5 T cell receptor beta chains below, sequenced in a study of T cell repertoires in cytomegalovirus infection (dated by TCRdb to between 2018 and 2021). Sequencing used an Illumina HiSeq 1500. The public reads were reprocessed in TCRdb via fastp at Q25 and MiXCR, keeping in-frame beta chains. When rows share a CDR3 protein, they turn into one entry using the most common DNA and genes. The sample records about 740,000 distinct CDR3 sequences, less than 40% of which are singletons. Of the sample, around 2.6% falls within the top ten clones. The source material was PBMCs. These receptors were collected from a human donor in good health (CMV status not recorded). Some clones in this sample may be carry-over from other donors' samples.

This clonotype was counted many times. The chain is built from TRBV6-1 and TRBJ2-3; 11 bases match TRBD2. V was clipped by 5 bases and J by 4 bases; unmatched bases: 5. There are 15 residues in the CDR3. CDR1 is MNHNS, CDR2 SASEGT, per germline. This CDR3 reads CASSILAGVPDTQYF. The DNA for the CDR3 is TGTGCCAGCAGTATACTAGCGGGAGTACCAGATACGCAGTATTTT.

This chain connects TRBV12-3 or TRBV12-4 to TRBJ2-3, with 9 bases aligning to TRBD2. The CDR3 runs 14 residues. Trimming at V came to 7 bases and at J to 4 bases, leaving 6 bases not matched to a gene. CDR3 sequence (DNA): TGTGCCAGCAACCCTAGCGGGAACTCAGATACGCAGTATTTT. Amino acids: CASNPSGNSDTQYF.

The rearrangement links TRBV10-3 to TRBJ2-1; D unclear. The CDR3 sequence is 15 residues long. CDR1 ENHRY and CDR2 SYGVKD come from the germline V gene. Between the trimmed V and J ends, which lost 3 bases and 3 bases, there was a span of 12 bases. The CDR3 spells CAISEDRKDYNEQFF. As DNA, the CDR3 is TGTGCCATCAGTGAAGACCGGAAAGACTACAATGAGCAGTTCTTC.

This chain connects TRBV7-9 to TRBJ1-1; 7 bases are a match to TRBD1. J was trimmed by 4 bases and V by 5 bases; bases with no gene match: 7. Germline lookup yields CDR1 SEHNR and CDR2 FQNEAQ (reference sequence). CDR3 length: 14 residues. For the CDR3, the DNA is TGTGCCAGCAGCGACAGGGTGTCAGGCACTGAAGCTTTCTTT. This encodes CASSDRVSGTEAFF.

V usage is TRBV11-2 and J usage is TRBJ1-2; perhaps TRBD1 as D (6 bases). Germline V gene data show CDR1 as SGHAT and CDR2 as FQNNGV. Trimming cost V 1 base and J 8 bases, with 26 bases left between them. The length of the CDR3 is 18 residues. CDR3 sequence: CASSLGSILRQVPGGYTF. The DNA of the CDR3 is TGTGCCAGCAGCTTAGGCTCGATCCTAAGACAGGTCCCTGGCGGCTACACCTTC.